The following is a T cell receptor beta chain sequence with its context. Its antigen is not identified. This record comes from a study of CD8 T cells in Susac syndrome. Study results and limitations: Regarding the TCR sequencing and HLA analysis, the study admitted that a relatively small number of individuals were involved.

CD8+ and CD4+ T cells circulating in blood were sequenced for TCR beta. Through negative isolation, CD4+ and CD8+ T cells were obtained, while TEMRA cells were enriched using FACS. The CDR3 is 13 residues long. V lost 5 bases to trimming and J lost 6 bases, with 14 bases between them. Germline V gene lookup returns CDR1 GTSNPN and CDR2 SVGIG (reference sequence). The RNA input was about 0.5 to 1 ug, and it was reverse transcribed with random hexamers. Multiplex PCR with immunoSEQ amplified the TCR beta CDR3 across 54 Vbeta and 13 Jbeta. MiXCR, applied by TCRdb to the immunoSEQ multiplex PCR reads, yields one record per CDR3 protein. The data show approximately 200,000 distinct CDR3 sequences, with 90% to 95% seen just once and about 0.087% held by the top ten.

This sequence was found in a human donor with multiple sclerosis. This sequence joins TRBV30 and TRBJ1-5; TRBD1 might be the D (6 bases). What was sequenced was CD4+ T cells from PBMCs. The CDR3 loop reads CAWAPQGGQPQHF. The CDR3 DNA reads TGTGCCTGGGCCCCACAGGGAGGTCAGCCCCAGCATTTT. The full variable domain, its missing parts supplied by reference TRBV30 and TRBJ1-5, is SQTIHQWPATLVQPVGSPLSLECTVEGTSNPNLYWYRQAAGRGLQLLFYSVGIGQISSEVPQNLSASRPQDRQFILSSKKLLLSDSGFYLCAWAPQGGQPQHFGDGTRLSIL.